A selection of T cell receptor beta chains follows, all from one sample in a study of T cells in Graves' hyperthyroidism and ophthalmopathy. From the multiplex PCR reads, TCRdb called clonotypes with MiXCR, one entry per CDR3 protein. The table has 310,000 or so distinct CDR3 sequences, about a sixth seen once. The sequencing input was blood. The receptor set was obtained from a woman between 55 and 75 years old with Graves' ophthalmopathy. CDR3s include the opening cysteine and the closing phenylalanine or tryptophan. Fields, in order: J gene, V gene, clone size, D gene, CDR3 DNA, CDR3 protein. D genes are given only for firm matches. The size of a clone is reported for some rows only, either as once, few or many, or as a class for expanded clones.

TRBJ2-3	TRBV2	many	NA	TGTGCCAGCAGTGAGTCCTCGATCGGAGATACGCAGTATTTT	CASSESSIGDTQYF
TRBJ1-1	TRBV18	many	NA	TGTGCCAGCTCACAAGGGATGGCTTTCTTT	CASSQGMAFF
TRBJ2-1	TRBV27	NA	TRBD2	TGTGCCAGCAGTTTAAGCTCTAGCGGGAGCTCCTACAATGAGCAGTTCTTC	CASSLSSSGSSYNEQFF
TRBJ2-1	TRBV27	few	TRBD2	TGTGCCAGCAGTTTAATTTGGACTAGCAAAGGCGATGAGCAGTTCTTC	CASSLIWTSKGDEQFF
TRBJ2-3	TRBV7-9	many	TRBD1	TGTGCCAGCAGCCTCACGGGACAGGGACACACAGATACGCAGTATTTT	CASSLTGQGHTDTQYF
TRBJ1-2	TRBV5-6	few	NA	TGTGCCAGCAGCTTCCAGGTTGGCGGCTACACCTTC	CASSFQVGGYTF
TRBJ1-2	TRBV24-1	many	NA	TGTGCCACCAGTGATTCTACTCAGGGGTCTGGCTACACCTTC	CATSDSTQGSGYTF
TRBJ2-7	TRBV2	NA	NA	TGTGCCAGCAGTGAATCGGGACGTGTAATCTACGAGCAGTACTTC	CASSESGRVIYEQYF
TRBJ2-2	TRBV6-4	few	NA	TGTGCCAGCAGTGACTCGAGTTTCACCGGGGAGCTGTTTTTT	CASSDSSFTGELFF
TRBJ1-4	TRBV7-2	many	TRBD1	TGTGCCAGCAGCTTGCGACTCCTCGGCCCAAACAGGGGAGGATGGGAAAAACTGTTTTTT	CASSLRLLGPNRGGWEKLFF
TRBJ2-1	TRBV5-1	many	TRBD1	TGCGCCAGCAGCTTACTAGGAACAGGGGTGAATGAGCAGTTCTTC	CASSLLGTGVNEQFF
TRBJ1-1	TRBV2	few	NA	TGTGCCAGCGGATCGGGACGGGGGAGCACTGAAGCTTTCTTT	CASGSGRGSTEAFF
TRBJ2-3	TRBV11-2	many	NA	TGTGCCAGCAGCTTAGACCCAGCAGATACGCAGTATTTT	CASSLDPADTQYF
TRBJ2-7	TRBV20-1	many	NA	TGCAGTGCTAGCGATCCCACAAACCCCAACGAGCAGTACTTC	CSASDPTNPNEQYF
TRBJ2-7	TRBV28	many	NA	TGTGCCAGCAGCAGGACACCAACCTACGAGCAGTACTTC	CASSRTPTYEQYF
TRBJ1-1	TRBV18	many	NA	TGTGCCAGCTCACCACTTGGGGGTACTACTGAAGCTTTCTTT	CASSPLGGTTEAFF
TRBJ1-1	TRBV20-1	many	NA	TGCAGGGCGGCACGACAGGACACTGAAGCTTTCTTT	CRAARQDTEAFF
TRBJ1-6	TRBV5-4	NA	NA	TGTGCCAGCAGCTGGAGGGGGGGGGATTCACCCCTCCACTTT	CASSWRGGDSPLHF
TRBJ1-2	TRBV4-2	NA	NA	TGTGCCAGCAGCCAAGAACCCGGGGGGCAGGGTGGCGGCTACACCTTC	CASSQEPGGQGGGYTF
TRBJ1-1	TRBV29-1	many	TRBD1	TGCAGCGGCCGGGACAGTCCGAACACTGAAGCTTTCTTT	CSGRDSPNTEAFF
TRBJ1-5	TRBV7-9	few	NA	TGTGCCAGCAGCTTCGGGGAGGGCGTTAATCAGCCCCAGCATTTT	CASSFGEGVNQPQHF
TRBJ2-7	TRBV7-2	many	NA	TGTGCCAGCAGCTTACCCCGGGACCCCTACGAGCAGTACTTC	CASSLPRDPYEQYF
TRBJ1-6	TRBV3-1	many	NA	TGTGCCAGCAGCCAAGACGGAACCTGGGGATCACCCCTCCACTTT	CASSQDGTWGSPLHF
TRBJ1-1	TRBV20-1	many	NA	TGCAGTGCTAGAGGGGGGCTGGGCACTGAAGCTTTCTTT	CSARGGLGTEAFF
TRBJ2-7	TRBV20-1	few	TRBD2	TGCAGTGCTAGAGGGGGGCGGGAGGGGGCGACCTACGAGCAGTACTTC	CSARGGREGATYEQYF
TRBJ1-4	TRBV3-1	many	NA	TGTGCCAGCAGCCCCACAGGGACTTCAACTAATGAAAAACTGTTTTTT	CASSPTGTSTNEKLFF
TRBJ2-3	TRBV5-1	many	TRBD1	TGCGCCAGCAGCTACAGGGGGCATAGCACAGATACGCAGTATTTT	CASSYRGHSTDTQYF
TRBJ2-7	TRBV30	few	TRBD2	TGTGCCTGGAGTGTAGGCGCGGGAGACCACGAGCAGTACTTC	CAWSVGAGDHEQYF
TRBJ1-1	TRBV20-1	many	NA	TGCAGTGCTAGTAGACTAAACACTGAAGCTTTCTTT	CSASRLNTEAFF
TRBJ1-1	TRBV28	NA	NA	TGTGCCACTACACCTTCAGGGGATGAAGCTTTCTTT	CATTPSGDEAFF
TRBJ2-3	TRBV4-3	NA	NA	TGCGCCAGCAGCCAAGATGGGGGAGAGTGGACAGATACGCAGTATTTT	CASSQDGGEWTDTQYF
TRBJ2-3	TRBV6-1	few	NA	TGTGCCAGCACCCCCTTTCCTGGAAATACGCAGTATTTT	CASTPFPGNTQYF
TRBJ1-5	TRBV12-3/TRBV12-4	many	NA	TGTGCCAGCAGTTTGACACCTTTTTATCAGCCCCAGCATTTT	CASSLTPFYQPQHF
TRBJ2-7	TRBV2	many	NA	TGTGCCAGCAGTGCTTCGTATAGCAGGCACTACGAGCAGTACTTC	CASSASYSRHYEQYF
TRBJ1-1	TRBV29-1	many	NA	TGCAGCGTTGGGGAGGGGGGGGGCACTGAAGCTTTCTTT	CSVGEGGGTEAFF
TRBJ2-5	TRBV20-1	many	NA	TGCAGTGCTAGAATCTGGGGGGGGGCGGGAGAGACCCAGTACTTC	CSARIWGGAGETQYF
TRBJ1-1	TRBV5-1	many	TRBD1	TGCGCCAGCAGCCGAGGGACAGGGGGGGTGTTTGGCACTGAAGCTTTCTTT	CASSRGTGGVFGTEAFF
TRBJ2-6	TRBV28	many	NA	TGTGCCAGCACCCTTGGCCCTGGGGCCAACGTCCTGACTTTC	CASTLGPGANVLTF
TRBJ2-3	TRBV20-1	NA	TRBD2	TGCAGTGCCGGCGGGAGGGCCAAGACAGATACGCAGTATTTT	CSAGGRAKTDTQYF
TRBJ2-4	TRBV2	many	NA	TGTGCCAGCACTGCTGATGCCAAAAACATTCAGTACTTC	CASTADAKNIQYF
TRBJ2-3	TRBV27	many	NA	TGTGCCAGCAGTCCACGAGGCTTTACAGATACGCAGTATTTT	CASSPRGFTDTQYF
TRBJ2-5	TRBV12-3/TRBV12-4	many	TRBD2	TGTGCCAGCAGTTTGACGGGGGGGATTTTAAGGGAGACCCAGTACTTC	CASSLTGGILRETQYF
TRBJ2-5	TRBV5-6	NA	NA	TGTGCCAGCAGTTTAATCAGGGCGGCAGAGACCCAGTACTTC	CASSLIRAAETQYF
TRBJ1-5	TRBV28	NA	NA	TGTGCCAGCAGTTTTGTCAGGGGTAGAAATCAGCCCCAGCATTTT	CASSFVRGRNQPQHF
TRBJ1-3	TRBV7-9	NA	NA	TGTGCCAGTAAAACCCGGCGCTCTGGAAACACCATATATTTT	CASKTRRSGNTIYF
TRBJ2-7	TRBV4-1	NA	TRBD1	TGCGCCAGCAGCCAGGACGCGACAGGGTGGTCCGAGCAGTACTTC	CASSQDATGWSEQYF